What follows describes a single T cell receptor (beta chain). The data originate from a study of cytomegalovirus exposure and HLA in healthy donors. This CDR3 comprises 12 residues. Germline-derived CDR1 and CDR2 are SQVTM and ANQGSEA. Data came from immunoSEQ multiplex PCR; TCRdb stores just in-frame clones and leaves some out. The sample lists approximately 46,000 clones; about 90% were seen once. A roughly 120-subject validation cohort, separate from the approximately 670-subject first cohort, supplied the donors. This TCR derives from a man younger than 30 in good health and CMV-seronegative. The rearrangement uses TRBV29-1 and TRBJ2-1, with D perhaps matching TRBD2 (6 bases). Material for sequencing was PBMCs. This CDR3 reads CVSGYSYNEQFF. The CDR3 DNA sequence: TGCGTTAGCGGATACTCCTACAATGAGCAGTTCTTC.